Below, one TCR beta chain is given with its context. The antigen remains undetermined. The junction and the germline gene differ at one end; a read error may be behind it. Other DNA sequences in this sample translate to the same CDR3. PCR amplification relied on 60 Vbeta primers (plus 13 Jbeta primers). Libraries were prepared by immunoSEQ multiplex PCR; TCRdb keeps only in-frame clonotypes and omits some of them. Of approximately 110,000 clones in the sample, around 80% were seen once. The sample originates from a study of cytomegalovirus exposure and HLA in healthy donors. The study, taken as a whole, reports: The productive fraction for most TCR beta V segments was about 87% or about 30% in an earlier analysis.

The germline gives CDR1 KGHSH, CDR2 LQKENI. The CDR3 sequence is 15 residues long. The receptor's source is a man in his fifties in good health and CMV-seronegative. Source material: PBMCs. The rearrangement uses TRBV18 and TRBJ2-5, with D possibly TRBD1 on 5 matching bases. The CDR3 protein is CASSPLIGHQETQYF. CDR3 DNA: TGCGCCAGCTCACCACTCATAGGACATCAAGAGACCCAGTACTTC.